This TCR beta chain was captured by sequencing in a study of cytomegalovirus exposure and HLA in healthy donors. PCR amplification relied on 60 Vbeta primers (plus 13 Jbeta primers). Some clones are missing from TCRdb's copy, which holds only in-frame ones; the method was immunoSEQ multiplex PCR. The profile shows 80,000 or so clones, less than 80% of them singletons. Whole-study results and caveats: What a later analysis showed was that several of the most significant clusters appeared linked to common viral pathogens. A missense DCLRE1C variant was associated with V- and J-gene trimming of TCR beta chains in a later analysis, and an independent cohort replicated the association.

Note on this clone: What it binds is not known.

CDR1 and CDR2 from the germline V gene are SNHLY and FYNNEI. The CDR3 runs to 14 residues. The V end lost 6 bases, the J end lost 2 bases, and 11 bases lay between the germline ends. The sample comprised PBMCs. The gene calls are TRBV2 and TRBJ1-5; D not certain. This clonotype was obtained from a woman aged 45-59 years in good health and CMV-seropositive. Written as DNA, the CDR3 is TGTGCCAGCAGAACCGAGAATGGCAATCAGCCCCAGCATTTT. Its translation is CASRTENGNQPQHF.